Below, 20 T cell receptor beta chains from the same sample are listed, as sequenced in a study of CD8+CD57+ T cells in acquired aplastic anemia. Patients sequenced had flow cytometry evidence of CD8+CD57+ cell expansion. TCR beta VDJ combinations and CDR3 sequences were profiled from genomic DNA. Using its own MiXCR run on the reads, TCRdb lists one record per CDR3 protein. This sample yields around 190,000 distinct CDR3 sequences, of which around 50% are seen a single time; approximately 12% belongs to the top ten. Sequenced material: sorted CD4+, CD8+, or CD8+CD57+ T cells (not recorded which) from PBMCs. The origin of the receptors is a human donor with aplastic anemia.

This sequence joins TRBV10-3 and TRBJ2-7; perhaps TRBD2 as D (6 bases). V was clipped by 10 bases and J by 5 bases, with 18 bases between them. CDR3 length: 13 amino acids. Germline CDR1 reads ENHRY; CDR2 reads SYGVKD. CDR3 region: CATTSQPEDEQYF. The CDR3 DNA sequence: TGTGCCACCACTAGCCAGCCGGAGGACGAGCAGTACTTC.

J is TRBJ2-3 and V is TRBV19; a weak D match, TRBD1 (5 bases). CDR1 is LNHDA, CDR2 SQIVND, per germline (reference sequence). V lost 3 bases, J lost 1 base, and 8 bases lay in between. The CDR3 has 14 residues. The CDR3 spells CASSMTEGTDTQYF. The CDR3 bases are TGTGCCAGTAGTATGACAGAAGGCACAGATACGCAGTATTTT.

Here the CDR3 reads CASSSDRDNEQFF. CDR3 in DNA: TGTGCCAGCAGCTCTGACAGGGACAATGAGCAGTTCTTC. The rearrangement joins TRBV7-9 to TRBJ2-1, with 7 nucleotides matching TRBD1. V gave up 4 bases and J gave up 5 bases; unmatched junction bases: 2. Germline CDR1 is SEHNR and CDR2 is FQNEAQ (reference sequence). The CDR3 covers 13 residues.

V and J are TRBV5-1 and TRBJ1-2, with 7 bases that match TRBD1. The ends lost 0 bases at V and 6 bases at J; junction bases unmatched: 8. CDR1 and CDR2 (germline): SGHRS, YFSETQ. CDR3 size: 15 residues. The chain's CDR3 is CASSLAGRGDDGYTF. In DNA, the CDR3 is TGCGCCAGCAGCTTGGCCGGCAGGGGGGACGATGGCTACACCTTC. Based on the CDR3 plus reference TRBV5-1 and TRBJ1-2, the full variable domain is KAGVTQTPRYLIKTRGQQVTLSCSPISGHRSVSWYQQTPGQGLQFLFEYFSETQRNKGNFPGRFSGRQFSNSRSEMNVSTLELGDSALYLCASSLAGRGDDGYTFGSGTRLTVV.

This chain links TRBV29-1 with TRBJ2-1; D might be TRBD2 (7 bases). The V end lost 8 bases, the J end lost 10 bases, and 21 bases lay between the germline ends. The CDR3 has 13 amino acids. Per germline, CDR1 SQVTM and CDR2 ANQGSEA. The CDR3 sequence is CSTKEGGSYEQFF. CDR3 nucleotides: TGCAGCACGAAAGAGGGGGGGTCCTACGAGCAGTTCTTC.

In its sample, this clonotype was seen a few times. V and J are TRBV14 and TRBJ1-1, with D hard to call. CDR3 length equals 14 residues. CDR1 and CDR2 (germline): SGHDN, FVKESK. Trimming removed 3 bases from V and 6 bases from J, with 14 bases in between. CDR3 sequence reads: CASSHRNTWAEAFF. The CDR3 coding sequence is TGTGCCAGCAGCCACAGGAACACTTGGGCTGAAGCTTTCTTT.

This clonotype was counted many times. The chain links TRBV3-1 to TRBJ1-3; D gene uncertain. Germline CDR1 LGHDT, CDR2 YNNKEL (reference sequence). V was pared by 4 bases and J by 4 bases, with 8 bases between. This CDR3 has 13 amino acids. CDR3 DNA sequence: TGTGCCAGCAGCCTCGCTGCAGGAAACACCATATATTTT. Translation: CASSLAAGNTIYF.

The chain employs TRBV19 and TRBJ2-1, with D hard to call. The germline V and J ends were trimmed by 4 bases and 4 bases, with 8 bases remaining between them. Germline V gene data show CDR1 as LNHDA and CDR2 as SQIVND (reference sequence). The CDR3 is 13 residues long. This CDR3 is CASSTSQYNEQFF. The CDR3 DNA is TGTGCCAGTAGTACGAGTCAATACAATGAGCAGTTCTTC. Combining the CDR3 with reference TRBV19 and TRBJ2-1 gives the whole variable domain DGGITQSPKYLFRKEGQNVTLSCEQNLNHDAMYWYRQDPGQGLRLIYYSQIVNDFQKGDIAEGYSVSREKKESFPLTVTSAQKNPTAFYLCASSTSQYNEQFFGPGTRLTVL.

The chain links TRBV20-1 to TRBJ2-5, with D uncertain. The V and J ends lost 1 base and 2 bases respectively, with 11 bases between them. Per the germline V gene, CDR1 is DFQATT and CDR2 is SNEGSKA (reference sequence). The CDR3 consists of 14 residues. DNA of the CDR3: TGCAGTGCTAGAGGCCTGACACAACAAGAGACCCAGTACTTC. It yields the protein CSARGLTQQETQYF.

V is TRBV24-1 and J is TRBJ2-3; 7 bases fit TRBD1. CDR3 size: 15 residues. The V gene's germline CDR1 is KGHDR and CDR2 SFDVKD. The V and J ends lost 5 bases and 1 base, in that order; junction bases with no gene match: 5. The CDR3 DNA sequence: TGTGCCACCAGTGTCCGGGACAGCGGCACAGATACGCAGTATTTT. Amino acid sequence: CATSVRDSGTDTQYF.

CDR3 region: CASSQDLVYNEQFF. CDR3 in DNA: TGTGCCAGCAGCCAAGATCTCGTTTACAATGAGCAGTTCTTC. This chain connects TRBV3-1 to TRBJ2-1; D not resolved. V shed 0 bases and J shed 4 bases, with 7 bases lying between them. CDR1 is LGHDT, CDR2 YNNKEL, per germline (reference sequence). The CDR3 is 14 amino acids.

The chain combines TRBV19 with TRBJ2-7; perhaps TRBD1 as D (6 bases). V lost 5 bases and J 6 bases, leaving 14 bases between the germline ends. This CDR3 is 13 amino acids long. The germline CDR1 and CDR2 sequences are LNHDA and SQIVND (reference sequence). CDR3 bases: TGTGCCAGTAGTCCACCGGGGACAATCGAGCAGTACTTC. Translated: CASSPPGTIEQYF.

Turning to this clonotype: The junction departs from the called germline gene at one end, perhaps through a read error. The CDR3 loop is CSARDVGGGPNTGELSF. The CDR3 DNA reads as TGCAGTGCTAGAGATGTGGGGGGGGGCCCGAACACCGGGGAGCTGTCTTTT. V and J are TRBV20-1 and TRBJ2-2, with a weak D call TRBD2 (7 bases). Germline CDR1 and CDR2: DFQATT and SNEGSKA (reference sequence). The CDR3 length is 17 residues.

The CDR3, as DNA: TGTGCCAGTAGTAATCCGGGGTCCGGGAACGCCATATATTTT. Translated: CASSNPGSGNAIYF. The chain is built from TRBV19 and TRBJ1-3; D gene uncertain. CDR3 length: 14 residues. Germline CDR1 and CDR2: LNHDA and SQIVND (reference sequence). V gave up 4 bases and J gave up 11 bases, with 18 bases separating them.

The rearrangement links TRBV29-1 to TRBJ2-1, with 8 bases identical to TRBD2. This CDR3 contains 15 residues. Germline loops: CDR1 SQVTM, CDR2 ANQGSEA. Trimming at V came to 3 bases and at J to 2 bases, leaving 6 bases not matched to a gene. CDR3 bases: TGCAGCGTTGACTCCGGGACTAGGGCCTACAATGAGCAGTTCTTC. It yields the protein CSVDSGTRAYNEQFF.

A single count supports this clonotype. The rearrangement links TRBV10-2 to TRBJ2-1, with 10 bases aligning to TRBD2. Germline CDR1 and CDR2: WSHSY and SAAADI. The V segment lost 8 bases and the J segment 6 bases; nucleotides outside the gene matches: 7. The CDR3 is 14 amino acids. The CDR3 DNA reads as TGCGCCAGCGTCAGCGGGAGGGCCATCAATGAGCAGTTCTTC. Its protein product is CASVSGRAINEQFF.

This clonotype came up many times. J is TRBJ1-5 and V is TRBV11-2, with TRBD1 identical over 11 bases. CDR3 length: 16 residues. The V segment lost 5 bases and the J segment 4 bases; nucleotides outside the gene matches: 7. The V gene's germline CDR1 is SGHAT and CDR2 FQNNGV. The CDR3 loop reads CASSPRDRGANQPQHF. CDR3 sequence (DNA): TGTGCCAGCAGCCCTCGGGACAGGGGGGCGAATCAGCCCCAGCATTTT.

The table lists this clonotype with a count of one. The chain recombines TRBV11-2 with TRBJ1-6; 7 bases agree with TRBD1. Trimming cost V 4 bases and J 5 bases; bases outside gene matches: 8. The germline gives CDR1 SGHAT, CDR2 FQNNGV. CDR3 length: 16 residues. The CDR3 reads CASSSQQGRNNSPLHF. CDR3 DNA: TGTGCCAGCAGCTCACAACAGGGGCGAAATAATTCACCCCTCCACTTT.

This rearrangement joins TRBV15 to TRBJ2-7, with TRBD1 matching over 10 bases. The CDR3 runs 21 residues. CDR1 LNHNV and CDR2 YYDKDF come from the germline V gene (reference sequence). The V segment lost 1 base and the J segment 1 base; nucleotides outside the gene matches: 19. Here the CDR3 DNA reads TGTGCCACCAGCAGAGCTAGGATCGGGACAGGGGCCCTTGACCCTTCCTACGAGCAGTACTTC. Translation gives CATSRARIGTGALDPSYEQYF.

This clonotype appeared a few times. The chain carries TRBV7-2 and TRBJ1-5; TRBD1 is a possible D gene (5 bases). Between the trimmed V and J ends, which lost 5 bases and 6 bases, there was a span of 11 bases. The CDR3 is 13 residues long. Germline CDR1 SGHTA, CDR2 FQGNSA. CDR3 loop: CASSPTGAQPQHF. The DNA of the CDR3 is TGTGCCAGCAGCCCAACCGGGGCTCAGCCCCAGCATTTT.